This is a list of T cell receptor beta chains from one sample in a study of shared clonotypes between healthy human individuals. The method was immunoSEQ multiplex PCR; TCRdb's version includes in-frame clones alone and lacks a portion of them. The sample yields about 2.1 million clones, about 94% seen once. The specimen was naive CD8+ T cells from PBMCs. The receptor set was obtained from a man aged 18 to 30 in good health. Some clones in this sample may be carry-over from other donors' samples. Each CDR3 is given with its conserved first and last residue. D genes are given only for firm matches. The size field is filled for only some rows; it gives once, few, many or a size class.

size: .; D: TRBD1; V: TRBV9; J: TRBJ2-3; CDR3: CASSVRDRGDLTDTQYF; DNA: TGTGCCAGCAGCGTACGGGACAGGGGGGACCTCACAGATACGCAGTATTTT
size: .; D: .; V: TRBV27; J: TRBJ2-7; CDR3: CASSLFAGIPHEQYF; DNA: TGTGCCAGCAGTTTATTTGCAGGGATCCCCCACGAGCAGTACTTC
size: .; D: TRBD2; V: TRBV15; J: TRBJ2-1; CDR3: CATSTGTSVYNEQFF; DNA: TGTGCCACCAGCACCGGGACTAGCGTTTACAATGAGCAGTTCTTC
size: .; D: TRBD1; V: TRBV9; J: TRBJ2-7; CDR3: CASSPETGATYEQYF; DNA: TGTGCCAGCAGCCCAGAGACAGGGGCTACCTACGAGCAGTACTTC
size: few; D: .; V: TRBV6-5; J: TRBJ1-2; CDR3: CASSYTKGPNYGYTF; DNA: TGTGCCAGCAGTTACACTAAGGGACCTAACTATGGCTACACCTTC
size: .; D: .; V: TRBV10-1; J: TRBJ2-1; CDR3: CASSKAPGSSNEQFF; DNA: TGCGCCAGCAGCAAGGCTCCTGGCTCGTCCAATGAGCAGTTCTTC
size: .; D: .; V: TRBV27; J: TRBJ1-4; CDR3: CASSLFTDNEKLFF; DNA: TGTGCCAGCAGTTTGTTCACGGATAATGAAAAACTGTTTTTT
size: .; D: .; V: TRBV19; J: TRBJ2-2; CDR3: CASSMDGNTGELFF; DNA: TGTGCCAGTAGTATGGACGGGAACACCGGGGAGCTGTTTTTT
size: .; D: TRBD1; V: TRBV11-1; J: TRBJ1-2; CDR3: CASSPHRGQGANYGYTF; DNA: TGTGCCAGCAGCCCTCACCGAGGACAGGGCGCTAACTATGGCTACACCTTC
size: .; D: .; V: TRBV11-2; J: TRBJ2-7; CDR3: CASSLNTGDLTYEQYF; DNA: TGTGCCAGCAGCTTAAACACGGGAGACCTAACCTACGAGCAGTACTTC
size: .; D: TRBD1; V: TRBV6-6; J: TRBJ1-2; CDR3: CASTVQGAEGYTF; DNA: TGTGCCAGCACCGTACAGGGGGCGGAAGGCTACACCTTC
size: .; D: .; V: TRBV27; J: TRBJ2-6; CDR3: CASSPRFSGANVLTF; DNA: TGTGCCAGCAGTCCCCGGTTCTCGGGGGCCAACGTCCTGACTTTC
size: .; D: .; V: TRBV4-3; J: TRBJ2-7; CDR3: CASSQDEARTGPYEQYF; DNA: TGCGCCAGCAGCCAAGATGAAGCGAGAACTGGGCCCTACGAGCAGTACTTC
size: .; D: TRBD1; V: TRBV27; J: TRBJ2-7; CDR3: CASSWQGVGEQYF; DNA: TGTGCCAGCAGTTGGCAGGGGGTAGGCGAGCAGTACTTC
size: .; D: TRBD2; V: TRBV7-8; J: TRBJ2-7; CDR3: CASRGGTSYEQYF; DNA: TGTGCCAGCAGGGGGGGGACCTCCTACGAGCAGTACTTC
size: .; D: .; V: TRBV7-9; J: TRBJ1-2; CDR3: CASSFSGSSTGYTF; DNA: TGTGCCAGCAGCTTCTCCGGGTCCTCGACCGGCTACACCTTC
size: .; D: TRBD1; V: TRBV7-8; J: TRBJ2-3; CDR3: CASSHRDRVVTDTQYF; DNA: TGTGCCAGCAGCCACCGGGACAGGGTCGTCACAGATACGCAGTATTTT
size: .; D: .; V: TRBV7-9; J: TRBJ2-7; CDR3: CASSSASYEQYF; DNA: TGTGCCAGCAGCTCCGCTTCCTACGAGCAGTACTTC
size: .; D: .; V: TRBV6-6; J: TRBJ2-7; CDR3: CASSSAGISYEQYF; DNA: TGTGCCAGCAGTTCCGCCGGGATCTCCTACGAGCAGTACTTC
size: .; D: .; V: TRBV7-6; J: TRBJ2-7; CDR3: CASSLGDSIPYEQYF; DNA: TGTGCCAGCAGCTTAGGAGACAGCATCCCCTACGAGCAGTACTTC
size: .; D: TRBD2; V: TRBV11-3; J: TRBJ2-2; CDR3: CASSKTSGTNTGELFF; DNA: TGTGCCAGCAGCAAGACTAGCGGGACGAACACCGGGGAGCTGTTTTTT
size: once; D: .; V: TRBV28; J: TRBJ1-6; CDR3: CASSLVDEEGRSSYNSPLHF; DNA: TGTGCCAGCAGTTTAGTCGATGAAGAGGGGAGAAGCTCCTATAATTCACCCCTCCACTTT
size: .; D: .; V: TRBV19; J: TRBJ2-6; CDR3: CAREPHRATGVLTF; DNA: TGTGCCAGGGAGCCACATAGGGCGACGGGGGTCCTGACTTTC
size: .; D: TRBD1; V: TRBV15; J: TRBJ1-2; CDR3: CATSREGRGYGYTF; DNA: TGTGCCACCAGCAGAGAAGGCAGGGGGTACGGCTACACCTTC
size: .; D: .; V: TRBV6-5; J: TRBJ1-3; CDR3: CASKTRTTGNTIYF; DNA: TGTGCCAGCAAAACACGGACGACTGGAAACACCATATATTTT
size: .; D: .; V: TRBV2; J: TRBJ2-5; CDR3: CASDRGWETQYF; DNA: TGTGCCAGCGATCGAGGTTGGGAGACCCAGTACTTC
size: .; D: .; V: TRBV7-9; J: TRBJ2-7; CDR3: CASSLGGTPHSGEQYF; DNA: TGTGCCAGCAGCTTAGGAGGGACCCCCCATTCCGGCGAGCAGTACTTC
size: .; D: TRBD1; V: TRBV9; J: TRBJ1-2; CDR3: CASSVGDSEYGYTF; DNA: TGTGCCAGCAGCGTAGGGGACAGCGAATATGGCTACACCTTC
size: .; D: .; V: TRBV6-5; J: TRBJ2-7; CDR3: CASSYSRGGTDEQYF; DNA: TGTGCCAGCAGTTACTCGAGGGGGGGCACGGACGAGCAGTACTTC
size: .; D: TRBD2; V: TRBV4-2; J: TRBJ2-2; CDR3: CASSQDDLREGRPGELFF; DNA: TGTGCCAGCAGCCAAGATGATCTTCGGGAGGGCCGTCCCGGGGAGCTGTTTTTT
size: once; D: .; V: TRBV19; J: TRBJ2-7; CDR3: CASSIVIRTPTLRSYEQYF; DNA: TGTGCCAGTAGTATAGTAATTAGGACACCTACTCTGAGGTCCTACGAGCAGTACTTC
size: .; D: .; V: TRBV25-1; J: TRBJ2-2; CDR3: CASGRGGELFF; DNA: TGTGCCAGCGGTCGGGGCGGGGAGCTGTTTTTT
size: .; D: .; V: TRBV7-9; J: TRBJ2-4; CDR3: CASSWGLNIQYF; DNA: TGTGCCAGCAGCTGGGGGTTAAACATTCAGTACTTC
size: .; D: .; V: TRBV7-9; J: TRBJ1-3; CDR3: CASSLALGISGNTIYF; DNA: TGTGCCAGCAGCTTAGCTTTGGGGATCTCTGGAAACACCATATATTTT
size: .; D: .; V: TRBV19; J: TRBJ2-4; CDR3: CASRVSGFSAKNIQYF; DNA: TGTGCCAGTAGAGTGAGCGGGTTCAGCGCCAAAAACATTCAGTACTTC
size: .; D: .; V: TRBV4-1; J: TRBJ1-1; CDR3: CASSQVGRNTEAFF; DNA: TGCGCCAGCAGCCAAGTGGGCAGGAACACTGAAGCTTTCTTT
size: .; D: .; V: TRBV5-1; J: TRBJ2-7; CDR3: CASSSPISDPGTVYEQYF; DNA: TGCGCCAGCAGCTCCCCAATCTCTGATCCCGGGACGGTATACGAGCAGTACTTC
size: .; D: TRBD2; V: TRBV27; J: TRBJ2-1; CDR3: CASSLSSGNAYNEQFF; DNA: TGTGCCAGCAGTTTGTCTAGCGGGAATGCCTACAATGAGCAGTTCTTC
size: .; D: .; V: TRBV27; J: TRBJ2-7; CDR3: CASSTGTTPYEQYF; DNA: TGTGCCAGCAGTACCGGGACGACTCCCTACGAGCAGTACTTC
size: .; D: .; V: TRBV5-1; J: TRBJ1-1; CDR3: CASSPMDSGNTEAFF; DNA: TGCGCCAGCAGCCCGATGGACAGCGGGAACACTGAAGCTTTCTTT
size: .; D: .; V: TRBV4-3; J: TRBJ1-2; CDR3: CASSQDPAGPFYGYTF; DNA: TGCGCCAGCAGCCAAGACCCCGCGGGGCCATTTTATGGCTACACCTTC
size: .; D: .; V: TRBV7-9; J: TRBJ2-7; CDR3: CASSPSSYEQYF; DNA: TGTGCCAGCAGCCCCTCATCCTACGAGCAGTACTTC
size: .; D: TRBD1; V: TRBV2; J: TRBJ1-4; CDR3: CAATNRGRGEKLFF; DNA: TGTGCCGCAACAAACAGGGGGCGAGGTGAAAAACTGTTTTTT
size: .; D: .; V: TRBV7-6; J: TRBJ2-5; CDR3: CASSYQNGRKETQYF; DNA: TGTGCCAGCAGCTATCAGAATGGACGGAAAGAGACCCAGTACTTC
size: .; D: .; V: TRBV13; J: TRBJ1-1; CDR3: CASSPGPANTEAFF; DNA: TGTGCCAGCAGCCCGGGTCCGGCGAACACTGAAGCTTTCTTT
size: .; D: .; V: TRBV7-8; J: TRBJ1-2; CDR3: CASSLGRVQGYTF; DNA: TGTGCCAGCAGCTTGGGCAGGGTCCAAGGCTACACCTTC
size: .; D: TRBD2; V: TRBV28; J: TRBJ2-2; CDR3: CASSLSGVSSGELFF; DNA: TGTGCCAGCAGTTTAAGCGGGGTATCTTCCGGGGAGCTGTTTTTT
size: .; D: .; V: TRBV7-9; J: TRBJ2-7; CDR3: CASLHFGDYEQYF; DNA: TGTGCCAGCCTCCATTTCGGGGACTACGAGCAGTACTTC
size: .; D: .; V: TRBV27; J: TRBJ2-7; CDR3: CASSWGRAYEQYF; DNA: TGTGCCAGCAGTTGGGGCAGGGCTTACGAGCAGTACTTC
size: .; D: .; V: TRBV13; J: TRBJ1-3; CDR3: CASSLVKGMSGNTIYF; DNA: TGTGCCAGCAGCTTAGTTAAGGGGATGTCTGGAAACACCATATATTTT
size: .; D: .; V: TRBV28; J: TRBJ1-1; CDR3: CASSLTGWGSEAFF; DNA: TGTGCCAGCAGTCTGACGGGATGGGGCTCCGAAGCTTTCTTT
size: .; D: .; V: TRBV27; J: TRBJ1-2; CDR3: CASSPFGQIGGYTF; DNA: TGTGCCAGCAGTCCCTTTGGGCAGATCGGGGGCTACACCTTC
size: .; D: TRBD2; V: TRBV12-5; J: TRBJ2-1; CDR3: CASGHPGLAANEQFF; DNA: TGTGCTAGTGGTCACCCGGGACTAGCGGCGAATGAGCAGTTCTTC
size: .; D: .; V: TRBV7-8; J: TRBJ1-2; CDR3: CASSLESSGYGYTF; DNA: TGTGCCAGCAGCTTAGAGTCCTCGGGGTATGGCTACACCTTC
size: .; D: .; V: TRBV6-8; J: TRBJ1-4; CDR3: CAIITSGGLFF; DNA: TGTGCCATTATTACGTCTGGGGGACTGTTTTTT
size: .; D: TRBD1; V: TRBV9; J: TRBJ2-3; CDR3: CASSPQSRTGTDTQYF; DNA: TGTGCCAGCAGCCCCCAATCGAGGACAGGGACAGATACGCAGTATTTT